This T cell receptor (beta chain) was retrieved from a study of graft-versus-host responses after intestinal transplantation. Study information: After anti-thymocyte globulin induction, recipients took tacrolimus and steroids for around 3 years. Findings and caveats of the study: GvH clones turned up in recipient marrow; some had shown up first in ileum or blood. Where graft-donor T cell macrochimerism was present, patients had high graft-versus-host to host-versus-graft clonal ratios in allografts. Declines in HvG clones occurring early post-transplant were associated with peak circulating GvH clone levels.

Notes on this clone: Its antigen remains unidentified.

Sequencing used immunoSEQ multiplex PCR; TCRdb keeps in-frame clones, though not all of them. The sample consists of some 110,000 clones, around 90% of them appearing once. Material: unstimulated CD4+ T cells sorted from spleen or lymph node cells, obtained before transplant. The TCR originated in a human donor who was the organ donor for an intestinal transplant.

CDR3 amino acids: CAWRLADTQYF. CDR3 in DNA: TGTGCCTGGAGACTAGCAGATACGCAGTATTTT. This chain uses TRBV30 with TRBJ2-3, with D possibly matching TRBD2 (5 bases). Trimming cost V 3 bases and J 4 bases, with 5 bases left between them. CDR3 length: 11 residues. Germline loops: CDR1 GTSNPN, CDR2 SVGIG (reference sequence).